Following are 19 T cell receptor beta chains from one sample sequenced in a study of cytomegalovirus exposure and HLA in healthy donors. Method: immunoSEQ multiplex PCR; TCRdb's copy keeps in-frame clones and lacks some. Of 200,000 or so clones listed, 84% are singletons. Sequencing was carried out using PBMCs. These receptors were taken from a man aged 18 to 35 in good health and CMV-seropositive.

V gene TRBV5-1 combines with J gene TRBJ2-1, with 9 bases that match TRBD2. This CDR3 region has 15 residues. CDR1 is SGHRS and CDR2 is YFSETQ in the germline V gene. V trimming: 4 bases; J trimming: 6 bases; junction bases outside the gene matches: 8. The CDR3 DNA sequence: TGCGCCAGCAGCCCCACCGGGACTAGCAGCAATGAGCAGTTCTTC. Protein product: CASSPTGTSSNEQFF.

This rearrangement joins TRBV7-9 to TRBJ1-2, with 12 positions matching TRBD1. Per germline, CDR1 SEHNR and CDR2 FQNEAQ (reference sequence). The CDR3 is made up of 16 amino acids. Losses at the gene ends were 5 bases for V and 5 bases for J; bases not matched to a gene: 9. The CDR3: CASSQAGTGGAYGYTF. The DNA for the CDR3 is TGTGCCAGCAGCCAAGCCGGGACAGGGGGCGCTTATGGCTACACCTTC.

This chain connects TRBV2 to TRBJ1-1; the D is unclear. This CDR3 region has 11 residues. The ends were cut back, 7 bases at V and 4 bases at J, with 7 bases in the middle. The germline gives CDR1 SNHLY, CDR2 FYNNEI. The CDR3 coding sequence is TGTGCCAGCAATTTCGGCACTGAAGCTTTCTTT. Translation: CASNFGTEAFF.

DNA of the CDR3: TGTGCCAGCAGCTTACCCCTAGCGGGAGGGAGCTACGAGCAGTACTTC. This codes for CASSLPLAGGSYEQYF. This rearrangement joins TRBV7-8 to TRBJ2-7, with 12 bases that match TRBD2. J was trimmed by 3 bases and V by 2 bases; bases with no gene match: 5. CDR3 length: 16 residues. The germline gives CDR1 SGHVS, CDR2 FQNEAQ.

This chain links TRBV12-5 with TRBJ2-6; 12 bases are shared with TRBD1. After removal of 5 bases from V and 0 bases from J, the junction contained 8 bases not matched to a gene. Germline V gene data show CDR1 as LGHNT and CDR2 as FRNRAP. The CDR3 length is 19 residues. This CDR3 is CASGHRGQGAPSGANVLTF. The DNA of the CDR3 is TGTGCTAGTGGTCATAGGGGACAGGGGGCTCCCTCTGGGGCCAACGTCCTGACTTTC.

The chain links TRBV5-6 to TRBJ1-2; 9 nucleotides line up with TRBD1. Germline V gives CDR1 SGHDT, CDR2 YYEEEE. The V segment lost 5 bases and the J segment 2 bases; nucleotides outside the gene matches: 7. This CDR3 contains 15 residues. This CDR3 is CASRPGTGRNYGYTF. CDR3 nucleotide sequence: TGTGCCAGCAGACCCGGGACAGGGCGGAACTATGGCTACACCTTC.

A single count supports this clone. In nucleotides, the CDR3 is TGTGCCAGCTCACAACCACAGTACCAAGAGACCCAGTACTTC. It yields the protein CASSQPQYQETQYF. This sequence joins TRBV18 and TRBJ2-5; D ambiguous. This CDR3 has 14 amino acids. V lost 4 bases and J 0 bases, leaving 9 bases between the germline ends. Germline lookup yields CDR1 KGHSH and CDR2 LQKENI.

The chain carries TRBV10-3 and TRBJ2-2; 12 bases match TRBD2. The CDR3 spans 17 residues. Per the germline V gene, CDR1 is ENHRY and CDR2 is SYGVKD. The V and J ends lost 11 bases and 2 bases, in that order; junction bases with no gene match: 12. CDR3 nucleotide sequence: TGTGCCGTGTCGACTAGCGGGAGTTCCACAAACACCGGGGAGCTGTTTTTT. This translates into CAVSTSGSSTNTGELFF.

The V and J genes are TRBV18 and TRBJ2-7, with D possibly matching TRBD2 (6 bases). The V end lost 3 bases, the J end lost 6 bases, and 15 bases lay between the germline ends. The germline gives CDR1 KGHSH, CDR2 LQKENI. The CDR3 is 14 amino acids. The CDR3, as DNA: TGTGCCAGCTCACCCCTCCGCAGGGAGGCCGAGCAGTACTTC. Residues: CASSPLRREAEQYF.

The chain joins TRBV14 to TRBJ2-7; D possibly corresponds to TRBD2 (6 bases). V lost 8 bases and J lost 9, with 20 bases in between. CDR3 length: 13 amino acids. Germline CDR1 reads SGHDN; CDR2 reads FVKESK. CDR3 region: CASSPRLEGAQYF. As DNA, the CDR3 is TGTGCCAGCTCACCTAGGTTGGAGGGTGCGCAGTACTTC.

This chain connects TRBV19 to TRBJ2-1; 12 positions match TRBD2. V shed 7 bases, J shed 5 bases, and the junction held 6 bases outside the gene matches. This CDR3 has 15 amino acids. Germline assignment: CDR1 LNHDA and CDR2 SQIVND (reference sequence). The chain's CDR3 is CASTSGLAGNNEQFF. The CDR3 region has the DNA TGTGCCAGTACCTCAGGACTAGCGGGAAACAATGAGCAGTTCTTC.

V is TRBV7-8 and J is TRBJ2-7, with D tentatively TRBD2 (6 bases). With 0 bases removed from V and 0 bases from J, the gap between germline ends came to 18 bases. Per germline, CDR1 SGHVS and CDR2 FQNEAQ. The CDR3 totals 18 residues. CDR3 in amino acids: CASSLANLPGLLSYEQYF. The CDR3 DNA sequence: TGTGCCAGCAGCTTAGCGAACCTTCCGGGACTCCTCTCCTACGAGCAGTACTTC.

The chain has TRBV10-3 and TRBJ2-3, with unresolved D. V was pared by 3 bases and J by 5 bases, with 3 bases between. There are 11 residues in the CDR3. Germline assignment: CDR1 ENHRY and CDR2 SYGVKD. In DNA form, the CDR3 reads TGTGCCATCAGTGACAAAGATACGCAGTATTTT. This codes for CAISDKDTQYF.

The chain couples TRBV9 to TRBJ1-5, with D perhaps TRBD1 (6 bases). This CDR3 region has 15 residues. Germline V lookup: CDR1 SGDLS, CDR2 YYNGEE. Trimming took 3 bases from V and 2 from J, leaving 12 bases between them. This CDR3 is CASSEQGQRNQPQHF. Written as DNA, the CDR3 is TGTGCCAGCAGCGAGCAGGGACAACGCAATCAGCCCCAGCATTTT.

The chain has TRBV2 and TRBJ2-2; TRBD1 matches 9 bases. The CDR3 spans 16 residues. After removal of 6 bases from V and 6 bases from J, the junction contained 11 bases not matched to a gene. Germline CDR1 and CDR2: SNHLY and FYNNEI. CDR3 region: CASRTYRGRSPGELFF. The CDR3 DNA follows: TGTGCCAGCAGGACCTACAGGGGGCGCTCCCCCGGGGAGCTGTTTTTT.

V usage is TRBV7-9 and J usage is TRBJ1-1, with 7 nucleotides matching TRBD1. CDR1 and CDR2 from the germline V gene are SEHNR and FQNEAQ (reference sequence). V trimming: 1 base; J trimming: 10 bases; junction bases outside the gene matches: 9. This CDR3 has 14 amino acids. CDR3: CASSLVASGGAAFF. In nucleotides, the CDR3 is TGTGCCAGCAGCTTAGTAGCCTCAGGGGGAGCAGCTTTCTTT.

This clone was seen a single time. V usage is TRBV9 and J usage is TRBJ2-7, with D tentatively TRBD2 (6 bases). The germline V and J ends were trimmed by 3 bases and 4 bases, with 14 bases remaining between them. CDR1 SGDLS and CDR2 YYNGEE come from the germline V gene. CDR3 length: 14 amino acids. The CDR3 nucleotides are TGTGCCAGCAGCGACGGAACGGGACTTTACGAGCAGTACTTC. It yields the protein CASSDGTGLYEQYF.

A note on this clone: Because the CDR3's place on the DNA is in doubt, the DNA is left out and the CDR3 is given as listed by TCRdb. The rearrangement joins TRBV5-4 to TRBJ2-5; the D call TRBD1 from the table was never checked on the DNA. The germline V gene has CDR1 SGHNT and CDR2 YYREEE (reference sequence). The CDR3 has 14 residues if both end residues are counted. The CDR3 here is CASSTSTGPETQYF.

The CDR3 nucleotides are TGCGCCAGCAGTGAAGAACTAGCGGGAAACGAGCAGTACTTC. This translates into CASSEELAGNEQYF. The chain combines TRBV10-2 with TRBJ2-7, with 10 bases aligning to TRBD2. After removal of 3 bases from V and 5 bases from J, the junction contained 4 bases not matched to a gene. The CDR3 is 14 residues long. Germline V gene sequence: CDR1 WSHSY, CDR2 SAAADI.